Below, 22 T cell receptor beta chains from the same sample are listed, as sequenced in a study of CD8 T cells in Susac syndrome. Random hexamers served to reverse transcribe roughly 0.5 to 1 ug RNA. TCRdb passed the immunoSEQ multiplex PCR reads through MiXCR, listing each CDR3 protein once. The table lists 170,000 or so distinct CDR3 sequences, approximately 95% of them singletons. The material sequenced was CD4+ T cells from PBMCs. The receptors were sampled from a human donor with Susac syndrome.

This clonotype was counted a single time. The chain combines TRBV20-1 with TRBJ1-5, with a weak D call TRBD1 (6 bases). CDR3 size: 13 residues. V gave up 6 bases and J gave up 4 bases, with 13 bases separating them. Germline CDR1 reads DFQATT; CDR2 reads SNEGSKA (reference sequence). CDR3 in amino acids: CSASFDRNQPQHF. CDR3 coding DNA: TGCAGTGCCTCTTTCGACAGGAATCAGCCCCAGCATTTT.

The chain joins TRBV4-3 to TRBJ2-1; D gene ambiguous. Germline V gene data show CDR1 as LGHNA and CDR2 as YSLEER. The CDR3 is 12 residues long. The ends were cut back, 3 bases at V and 8 bases at J, with 8 bases in the middle. The CDR3 is CASSHFGDEQFF. CDR3 sequence (DNA): TGCGCCAGCAGCCACTTTGGCGATGAGCAGTTCTTC.

This clonotype was seen just once. For the CDR3, the DNA is TGCAGCGTTCGACAGGGGGTAAATGAGCAGTTCTTC. This codes for CSVRQGVNEQFF. The gene calls are TRBV29-1 and TRBJ2-1; 9 nucleotides match TRBD1. CDR3 length: 12 amino acids. CDR1 SQVTM and CDR2 ANQGSEA come from the germline V gene. V shed 5 bases, J shed 7 bases, and the junction held 3 bases outside the gene matches.

The rearrangement links TRBV25-1 to TRBJ1-2; TRBD1 is a possible D gene (6 bases). The ends were cut back, 5 bases at V and 2 bases at J, with 21 bases in the middle. The length of the CDR3 is 17 residues. Germline CDR1 and CDR2: MGHDK and SYGVNS. The CDR3 here is CASSTTWGLGQNYGYTF. The CDR3 bases are TGTGCCAGCAGTACCACCTGGGGATTGGGACAAAACTATGGCTACACCTTC.

This clonotype was seen a single time. This chain joins TRBV5-6 and TRBJ2-2; tentatively, D is TRBD1 (6 bases). CDR3 length: 14 residues. The germline CDR1 and CDR2 sequences are SGHDT and YYEEEE. Trimming took off 4 bases at V and 4 bases at J, with 11 bases between the two ends. The CDR3 sequence is CASSVYRATGELFF. The CDR3 region has the DNA TGTGCCAGCAGCGTCTACAGGGCCACCGGGGAGCTGTTTTTT.

This clonotype was detected only once. The rearrangement uses TRBV12-3 or TRBV12-4 and TRBJ1-5, with a possible D match to TRBD1 (6 bases). The V end was cut by 3 bases, the J end by 7 bases, with 16 bases between. The CDR3 loop spans 15 amino acids. Here the CDR3 DNA reads TGTGCCAGCAGTTTGGTTGGACAGCTAGGACAGCCCCAGCATTTT. Translated, it gives CASSLVGQLGQPQHF.

V usage is TRBV27 and J usage is TRBJ2-5, with D tentatively TRBD2 (6 bases). The germline V gene encodes CDR1 MNHEY and CDR2 SMNVEV (reference sequence). The V end was cut by 2 bases, the J end by 3 bases, with 13 bases between. The length of the CDR3 is 15 residues. The CDR3 here is CASSLRETGEETQYF. The CDR3 nucleotides are TGTGCCAGCAGTTTACGCGAAACGGGGGAAGAGACCCAGTACTTC.

The chain couples TRBV7-9 to TRBJ1-2; 7 nucleotides align to TRBD1. Germline V gene lookup returns CDR1 SEHNR and CDR2 FQNEAQ (reference sequence). The CDR3 runs to 17 residues. V shed 1 base and J 0 bases; nucleotides not matched to a gene: 8. CDR3 nucleotide sequence: TGTGCCAGCAGCTTAGGTTACAGGGGAGAAGCTAACTATGGCTACACCTTC. Translated: CASSLGYRGEANYGYTF.

Only one count was recorded for this clonotype. The chain employs TRBV20-1 and TRBJ2-7; 8 bases are shared with TRBD1. The CDR3 sequence is 15 residues long. The V segment lost 2 bases and the J segment 3 bases; nucleotides outside the gene matches: 9. Germline V gene data show CDR1 as DFQATT and CDR2 as SNEGSKA (reference sequence). CDR3 nucleotide sequence: TGCAGTGCTAGACCTCCCGACAGGGGAAACTACGAGCAGTACTTC. Translation: CSARPPDRGNYEQYF.

The rearrangement links TRBV20-1 to TRBJ2-3; the D call may be TRBD1 or TRBD2 (6 bases each). Trimming removed 8 bases from V and 2 bases from J, with 14 bases in between. CDR1 is DFQATT, CDR2 SNEGSKA, per germline (reference sequence). This CDR3 comprises 13 residues. The CDR3 sequence is CSTGRTDTDTQYF. CDR3 sequence (DNA): TGCAGTACAGGGAGGACGGACACAGATACGCAGTATTTT.

The rearrangement uses TRBV4-3 and TRBJ1-6, with D tentatively TRBD1 (5 bases). The germline CDR1 and CDR2 sequences are LGHNA and YSLEER. This CDR3 contains 14 residues. The ends were cut back, 4 bases at V and 7 bases at J, with 11 bases in the middle. The CDR3 DNA sequence: TGCGCCAGCAGCCGACAGAGAGAGAATTCACCCCTCCACTTT. Amino acids: CASSRQRENSPLHF.

The rearrangement links TRBV9 to TRBJ1-3; TRBD1 aligns across 10 bases. Germline CDR1 reads SGDLS; CDR2 reads YYNGEE. There are 16 residues in the CDR3. Germline trimming cut 2 bases from V and 9 bases from J; bases unmatched to any gene: 11. CDR3 coding DNA: TGTGCCAGCAGCGTCGCTGGACAGGGGGGTCCGGGCACCATATATTTT. The encoded protein is CASSVAGQGGPGTIYF.

The gene calls are TRBV7-9 and TRBJ2-3, with D hard to call. The CDR3 covers 12 residues. V lost 3 bases and J 5 bases, leaving 6 bases between the germline ends. The germline CDR1 and CDR2 sequences are SEHNR and FQNEAQ (reference sequence). The chain's CDR3 is CASSFLRDTQYF. The CDR3 DNA reads as TGTGCCAGCAGCTTTCTAAGAGATACGCAGTATTTT.

This sequence joins TRBV4-3 and TRBJ1-2, with a possible D match to TRBD1 (5 bases). The CDR3 is 13 residues long. V was cut by 5 bases and J by 5 bases, with 12 bases left in between. CDR1 is LGHNA and CDR2 is YSLEER in the germline V gene. The CDR3 protein is CASSESGGYGYTF. The CDR3 coding sequence is TGCGCCAGCAGCGAGAGTGGGGGGTATGGCTACACCTTC.

CDR3 nucleotide sequence: TGTGCCAGCCGAGGGACAAGCAATCAGCCCCAGCATTTT. It translates to CASRGTSNQPQHF. The rearrangement links TRBV28 to TRBJ1-5; TRBD1 is a possible D gene (6 bases). The CDR3 spans 13 residues. CDR1 and CDR2 from the germline V gene are MDHEN and SYDVKM. V was shortened by 8 bases and J by 1 base, with 9 bases between the two germline ends. Full variable domain (remainder filled in from reference TRBV28 and TRBJ1-5): DVKVTQSSRYLVKRTGEKVFLECVQDMDHENMFWYRQDPGLGLRLIYFSYDVKMKEKGDIPEGYSVSREKKERFSLILESASTNQTSMYLCASRGTSNQPQHFGDGTRLSIL.

The chain employs TRBV12-5 and TRBJ2-7, with 11 bases matching TRBD1. The CDR3 length is 13 residues. CDR1 and CDR2 (germline): LGHNT, FRNRAP. CDR3 in amino acids: CASGGRDRGFPVV. CDR3 DNA: TGTGCTAGTGGCGGCCGGGACAGGGGGTTCCCAGTCGTC.

In its sample, this clonotype was seen once. The genes are TRBV24-1 and TRBJ1-5; D is perhaps TRBD1 (6 bases). Germline CDR1 is KGHDR and CDR2 is SFDVKD. There are 16 residues in the CDR3. V lost 2 bases, J lost 3 bases, and 13 bases lay in between. In DNA, the CDR3 is TGTGCCACCAGTGATTCAAGTAGGGGGTCCAATCAGCCCCAGCATTTT. Protein product: CATSDSSRGSNQPQHF.

The chain combines TRBV20-1 with TRBJ1-5; possibly TRBD1 for D (6 bases). The germline gives CDR1 DFQATT, CDR2 SNEGSKA (reference sequence). Trimming took off 4 bases at V and 0 bases at J, with 16 bases between the two ends. This CDR3 has 16 residues. DNA for the CDR3: TGCAGTGCTACGAGGGGGGGGAGAGCTAGCAATCAGCCCCAGCATTTT. It is translated as CSATRGGRASNQPQHF.

The J gene is TRBJ2-7, the V gene TRBV12-3 or TRBV12-4; possibly TRBD2 for D (5 bases). Trimming took off 5 bases at V and 2 bases at J, with 13 bases between the two ends. The CDR3 sequence is 14 residues long. CDR3 region: CASSQSGKPYEQYF. In DNA, the CDR3 is TGTGCCAGCAGTCAAAGCGGAAAACCCTACGAGCAGTACTTC.

The chain recombines TRBV18 with TRBJ2-5; D unresolved. Germline values: CDR1 KGHSH, CDR2 LQKENI. V was pared by 2 bases and J by 7 bases, with 11 bases between. The CDR3 sequence is 13 residues long. The CDR3 sequence is CASSPETSGTQYF. CDR3 DNA sequence: TGTGCCAGCTCACCAGAGACGTCAGGGACCCAGTACTTC.

V and J are TRBV30 and TRBJ1-2; the D gene is possibly TRBD1 (5 bases). The CDR3 has 11 amino acids. Germline CDR1 is GTSNPN and CDR2 is SVGIG (reference sequence). Trimming removed 3 bases from V and 7 bases from J, with 9 bases in between. The CDR3 loop is CAWRSGTGYTF. The CDR3 bases are TGTGCCTGGAGGTCAGGGACTGGCTACACCTTC.

The chain employs TRBV4-3 and TRBJ2-5; 7 nucleotides align to TRBD2. Per germline, CDR1 LGHNA and CDR2 YSLEER. The CDR3 length is 16 residues. V lost 0 bases to trimming and J lost 3 bases; unmatched junction nucleotides: 7. CDR3 DNA: TGCGCCAGCAGCCAAGATATTGGACTAGGAGAAGAGACCCAGTACTTC. Protein: CASSQDIGLGEETQYF.